This T cell receptor beta chain emerged from a study of Ad26.COV2.S vaccination and SARS-CoV-2 variants. Losses at the gene ends were 5 bases for V and 1 base for J; bases not matched to a gene: 7. The CDR3 length is 17 residues. Looked up from germline, CDR1 is MNHEY and CDR2 is SVGEGT. Stated treatment: some 20 received Ad26.COV2.S at low or high dose, single or two shots; roughly 5 received placebo; per-sample allocation not given. Collection of the samples took place on day 63 after the first injection of vaccine or placebo. Sequencing used immunoSEQ multiplex PCR; TCRdb keeps in-frame clones, though not all of them. This sample has roughly 500,000 clones; around nine tenths occur once, and the top ten carry roughly 12%.

The source was peripheral blood, collected in a trial of Ad26.COV2.S vaccine versus placebo. The sequence was collected from a person between 18 and 65 years old who received the Ad26.COV2.S COVID-19 vaccine or a placebo. The chain combines TRBV6-2 or TRBV6-3 with TRBJ2-5; TRBD2 aligns across 13 bases. In nucleotides, the CDR3 is TGTGCCAGCAGTGCCGCTGGACTAGCGGGAGTCCAAGAGACCCAGTACTTC. Protein sequence: CASSAAGLAGVQETQYF.